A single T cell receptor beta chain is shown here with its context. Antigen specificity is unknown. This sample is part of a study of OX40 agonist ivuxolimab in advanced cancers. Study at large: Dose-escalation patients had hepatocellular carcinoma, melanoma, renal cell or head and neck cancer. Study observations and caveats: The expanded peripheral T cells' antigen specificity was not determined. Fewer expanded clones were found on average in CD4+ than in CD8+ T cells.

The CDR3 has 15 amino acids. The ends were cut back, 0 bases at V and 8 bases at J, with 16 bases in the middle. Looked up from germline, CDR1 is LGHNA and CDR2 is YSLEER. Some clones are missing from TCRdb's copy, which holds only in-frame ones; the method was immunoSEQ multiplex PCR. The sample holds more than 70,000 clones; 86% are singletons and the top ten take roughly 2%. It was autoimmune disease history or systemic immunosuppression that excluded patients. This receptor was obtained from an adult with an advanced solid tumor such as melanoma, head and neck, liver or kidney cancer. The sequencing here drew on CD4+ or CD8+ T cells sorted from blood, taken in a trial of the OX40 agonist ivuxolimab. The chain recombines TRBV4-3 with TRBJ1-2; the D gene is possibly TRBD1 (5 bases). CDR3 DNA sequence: TGCGCCAGCAGCCAAGATGAGAGACAGTGGTTCGGCTACACCTTC. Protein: CASSQDERQWFGYTF.